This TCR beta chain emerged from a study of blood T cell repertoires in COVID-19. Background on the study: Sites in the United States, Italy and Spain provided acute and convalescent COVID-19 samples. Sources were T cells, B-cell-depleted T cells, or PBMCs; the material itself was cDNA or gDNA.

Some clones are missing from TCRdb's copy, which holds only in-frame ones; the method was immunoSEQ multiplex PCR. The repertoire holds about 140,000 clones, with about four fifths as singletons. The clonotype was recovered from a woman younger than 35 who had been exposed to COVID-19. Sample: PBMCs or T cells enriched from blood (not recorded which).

The CDR3 coding sequence is TGTGCCAGCAGGGCTGCACAGGGTAATGAAAAACTGTTTTTT. It translates to CASRAAQGNEKLFF. This chain uses TRBV6-5 with TRBJ1-4, with a weak D call TRBD1 (6 bases). Germline V gene lookup returns CDR1 MNHEY and CDR2 SVGAGI. This CDR3 has 14 amino acids. Trimming took off 6 bases at V and 4 bases at J, with 12 bases between the two ends.